The T cell receptor (beta chain) under discussion was sequenced for a study of tumor-infiltrating lymphocytes in localized non-small cell lung cancer. TCRdb's copy holds only in-frame clones and misses some; the assay was immunoSEQ multiplex PCR. The table has about 12,000 clones, over 80% seen once. Study conclusions and caveats: Not all patients were TCR sequenced, owing to tissue quantity. Technical variation could not be separated from intratumor heterogeneity here. Compared with uninvolved lung, tumors showed higher T cell infiltration by TCRbeta sequencing. T-cell fraction did not differ between immunotypes IM1 and IM2.

With regard to this clone: Its target is not known.

V was pared by 2 bases and J by 5 bases, with 14 bases between. The CDR3 sequence is 15 residues long. CDR1 is SGDLS, CDR2 YYNGEE, per germline. This chain connects TRBV9 to TRBJ1-5; D uncertain. The TCR comes from a human donor with non-small cell lung cancer. Sequencing was done on a sample of uninvolved lung tissue not adjacent to the tumor. CDR3 bases: TGTGCCAGCAGCGTGGACGTCGGTGGACATCAGCCCCAGCATTTT. This encodes CASSVDVGGHQPQHF.